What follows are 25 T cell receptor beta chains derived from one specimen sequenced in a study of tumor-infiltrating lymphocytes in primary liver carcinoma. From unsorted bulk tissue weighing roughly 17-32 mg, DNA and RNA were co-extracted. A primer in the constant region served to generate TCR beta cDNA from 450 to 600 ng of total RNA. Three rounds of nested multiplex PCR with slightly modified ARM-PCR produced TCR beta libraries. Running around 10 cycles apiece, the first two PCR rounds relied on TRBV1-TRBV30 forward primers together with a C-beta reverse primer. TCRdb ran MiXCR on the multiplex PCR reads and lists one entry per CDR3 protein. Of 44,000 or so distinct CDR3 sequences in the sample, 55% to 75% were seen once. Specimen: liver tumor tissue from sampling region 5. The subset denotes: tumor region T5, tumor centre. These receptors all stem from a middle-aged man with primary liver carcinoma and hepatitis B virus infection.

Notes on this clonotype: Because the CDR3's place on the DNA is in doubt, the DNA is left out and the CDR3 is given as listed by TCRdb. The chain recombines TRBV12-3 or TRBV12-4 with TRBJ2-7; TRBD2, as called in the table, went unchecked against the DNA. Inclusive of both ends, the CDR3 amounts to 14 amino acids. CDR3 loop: CASSFGEGIYEQYF.

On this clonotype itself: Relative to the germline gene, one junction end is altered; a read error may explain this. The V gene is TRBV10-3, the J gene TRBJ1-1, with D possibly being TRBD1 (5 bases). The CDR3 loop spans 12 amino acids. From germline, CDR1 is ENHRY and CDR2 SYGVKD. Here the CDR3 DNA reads TGTGTCATCAGGCCTGGGGGGACCGAAGCTTTCTTT. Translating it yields CVIRPGGTEAFF.

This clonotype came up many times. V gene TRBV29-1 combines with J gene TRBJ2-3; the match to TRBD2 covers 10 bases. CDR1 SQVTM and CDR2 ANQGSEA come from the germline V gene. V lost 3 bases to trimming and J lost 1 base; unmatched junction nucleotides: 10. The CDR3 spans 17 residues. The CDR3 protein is CSVERGASGSRTDTQYF. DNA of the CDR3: TGCAGCGTTGAGAGAGGGGCTAGCGGGAGCCGCACAGATACGCAGTATTTT.

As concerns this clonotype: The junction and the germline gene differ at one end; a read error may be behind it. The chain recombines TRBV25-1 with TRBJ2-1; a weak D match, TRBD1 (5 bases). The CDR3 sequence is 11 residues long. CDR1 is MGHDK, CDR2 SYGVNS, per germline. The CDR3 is CAGSVGDSQFF. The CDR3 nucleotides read TGTGCCGGCAGTGTAGGGGATTCGCAGTTCTTC.

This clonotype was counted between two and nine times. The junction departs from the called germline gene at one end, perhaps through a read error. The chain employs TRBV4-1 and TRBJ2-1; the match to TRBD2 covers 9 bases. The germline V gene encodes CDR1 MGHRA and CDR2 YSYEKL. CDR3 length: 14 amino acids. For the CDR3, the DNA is TGTGCCAGCAGCCAGGCGGGAGGGTACAATGGACAGTTCTTC. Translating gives CASSQAGGYNGQFF.

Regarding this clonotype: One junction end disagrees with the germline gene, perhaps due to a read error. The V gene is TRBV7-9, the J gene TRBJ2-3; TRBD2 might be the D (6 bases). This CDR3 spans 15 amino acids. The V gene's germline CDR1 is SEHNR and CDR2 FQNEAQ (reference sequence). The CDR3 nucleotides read TGTGCCGGCAGCTGGAGGGACGGATACACAGATACGCAATATTTT. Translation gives CAGSWRDGYTDTQYF.

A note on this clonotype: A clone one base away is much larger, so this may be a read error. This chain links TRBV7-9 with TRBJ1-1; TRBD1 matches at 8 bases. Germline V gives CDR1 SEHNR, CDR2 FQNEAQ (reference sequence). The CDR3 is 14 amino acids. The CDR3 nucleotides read TGTGCCAGCAGCTCCGGGACAGGCTACACTGAAACTTTCTTT. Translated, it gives CASSSGTGYTETFF.

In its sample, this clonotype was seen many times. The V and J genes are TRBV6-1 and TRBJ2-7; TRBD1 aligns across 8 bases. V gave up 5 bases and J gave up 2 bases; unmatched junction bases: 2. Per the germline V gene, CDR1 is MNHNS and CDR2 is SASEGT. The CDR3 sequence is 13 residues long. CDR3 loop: CASSWDRPYEQYF. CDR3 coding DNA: TGTGCCAGCAGTTGGGACAGGCCCTACGAGCAGTACTTC.

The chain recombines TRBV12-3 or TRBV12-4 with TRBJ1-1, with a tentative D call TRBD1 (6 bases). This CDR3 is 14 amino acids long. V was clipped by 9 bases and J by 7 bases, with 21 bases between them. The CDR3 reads CARRSRGIGIEAFF. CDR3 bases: TGTGCCAGGAGATCCAGGGGAATAGGCATTGAAGCTTTCTTT.

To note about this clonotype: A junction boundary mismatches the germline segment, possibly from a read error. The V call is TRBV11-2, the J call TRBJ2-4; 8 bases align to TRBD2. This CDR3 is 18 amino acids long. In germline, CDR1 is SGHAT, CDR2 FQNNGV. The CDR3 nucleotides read TGTGCCAGCAACTTAGGAGAACTAGCGGAGCTAGCCAAAAACATTCAGTACTTC. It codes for CASNLGELAELAKNIQYF.

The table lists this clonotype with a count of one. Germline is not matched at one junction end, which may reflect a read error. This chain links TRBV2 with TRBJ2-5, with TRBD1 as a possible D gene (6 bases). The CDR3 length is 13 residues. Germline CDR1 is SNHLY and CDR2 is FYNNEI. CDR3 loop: CTSNGTRQETQYF. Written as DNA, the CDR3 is TGTACCAGCAATGGGACAAGACAAGAGACCCAGTACTTC.

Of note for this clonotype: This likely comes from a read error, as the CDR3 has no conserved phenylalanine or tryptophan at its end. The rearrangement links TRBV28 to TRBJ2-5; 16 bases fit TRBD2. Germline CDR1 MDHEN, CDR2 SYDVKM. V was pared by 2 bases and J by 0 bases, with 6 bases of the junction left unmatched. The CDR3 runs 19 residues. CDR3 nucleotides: TGTGCCAGCAGTTTAGAGGGGACTAGCGGGAGGGCCCACCAAGAGACCCAGTACTCC. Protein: CASSLEGTSGRAHQETQYS.

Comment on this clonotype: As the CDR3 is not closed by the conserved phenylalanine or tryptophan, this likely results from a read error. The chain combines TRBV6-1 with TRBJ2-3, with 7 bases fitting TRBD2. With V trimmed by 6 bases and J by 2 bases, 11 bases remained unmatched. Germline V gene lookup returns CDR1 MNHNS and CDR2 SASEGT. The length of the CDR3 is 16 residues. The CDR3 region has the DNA TGTGCCAGCAGCCAATTAGCGGGTTTAGCCACAGATACGCAGTATTAT. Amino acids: CASSQLAGLATDTQYY.

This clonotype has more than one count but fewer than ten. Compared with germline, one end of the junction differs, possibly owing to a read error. CDR3 coding DNA: TGCGTCAGCACCCGTGGAGAGGGAAGGGAGACCCAGTACTTC. It translates to CVSTRGEGRETQYF. The chain joins TRBV5-1 to TRBJ2-5; tentative D call: TRBD2 (5 bases). The germline gives CDR1 SGHRS, CDR2 YFSETQ. The CDR3 is 14 residues long. Full variable domain (rest looked up from reference TRBV5-1 and TRBJ2-5): KAGVTQTPRYLIKTRGQQVTLSCSPISGHRSVSWYQQTPGQGLQFLFEYFSETQRNKGNFPGRFSGRQFSNSRSEMNVSTLELGDSALYLCVSTRGEGRETQYFGPGTRLLVL.

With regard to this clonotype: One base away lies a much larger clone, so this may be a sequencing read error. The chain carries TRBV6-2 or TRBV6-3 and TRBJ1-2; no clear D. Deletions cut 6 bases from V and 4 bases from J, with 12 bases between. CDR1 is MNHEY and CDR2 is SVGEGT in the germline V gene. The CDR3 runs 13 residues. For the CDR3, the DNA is TGTGCCAGCAGCGGCGGAGGACTCTATGGCTACACCTTC. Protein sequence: CASSGGGLYGYTF.

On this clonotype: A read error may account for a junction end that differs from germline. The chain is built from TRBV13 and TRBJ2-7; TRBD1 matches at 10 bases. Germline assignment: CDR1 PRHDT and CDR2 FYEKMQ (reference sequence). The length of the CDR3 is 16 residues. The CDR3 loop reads CASSLALGQGRIQQYF. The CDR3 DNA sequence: TGTGCTAGCAGCTTAGCGCTGGGACAGGGGCGCATCCAGCAGTACTTC.

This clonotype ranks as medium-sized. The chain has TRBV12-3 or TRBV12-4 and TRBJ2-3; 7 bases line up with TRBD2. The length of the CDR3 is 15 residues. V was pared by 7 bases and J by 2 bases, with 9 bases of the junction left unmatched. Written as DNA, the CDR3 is TGTGCCAGCACCCAGGTAGCGGGCGCCACAGATACGCAGTATTTT. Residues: CASTQVAGATDTQYF.

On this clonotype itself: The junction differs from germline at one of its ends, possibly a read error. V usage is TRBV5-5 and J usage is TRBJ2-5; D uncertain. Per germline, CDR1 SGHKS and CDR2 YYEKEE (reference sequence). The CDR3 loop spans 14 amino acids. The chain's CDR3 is CASSPRLFQETQYF. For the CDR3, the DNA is TGTGCAAGCAGCCCCCGACTGTTCCAAGAGACACAGTACTTC.

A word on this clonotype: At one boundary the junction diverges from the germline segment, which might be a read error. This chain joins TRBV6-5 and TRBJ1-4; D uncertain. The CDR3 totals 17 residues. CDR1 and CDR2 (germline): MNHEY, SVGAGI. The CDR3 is CASSYYWDSALNENLFF. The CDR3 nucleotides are TGTGCTAGCAGTTACTATTGGGATTCGGCGCTTAATGAAAACCTGTTTTTT.

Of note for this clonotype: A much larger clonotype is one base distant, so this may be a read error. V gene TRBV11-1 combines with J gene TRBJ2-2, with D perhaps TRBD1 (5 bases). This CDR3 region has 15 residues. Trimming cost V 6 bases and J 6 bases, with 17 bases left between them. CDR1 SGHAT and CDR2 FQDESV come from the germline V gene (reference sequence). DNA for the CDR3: TGTGCCAGCAGTTATACAGGACCTTCCTCCGGGGAGCTGTTTTTT. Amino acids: CASSYTGPSSGELFF.

The CDR3 here is CASSPRAGGGTDTQYF. As DNA, the CDR3 is TGTGCCAGCTCCCCCAGAGCGGGAGGGGGCACAGATACGCAGTATTTT. The V call is TRBV18, the J call TRBJ2-3; 10 nucleotides line up with TRBD2. The CDR3 contains 16 residues. The germline gives CDR1 KGHSH, CDR2 LQKENI. V trimming: 6 bases; J trimming: 1 base; junction bases outside the gene matches: 7.

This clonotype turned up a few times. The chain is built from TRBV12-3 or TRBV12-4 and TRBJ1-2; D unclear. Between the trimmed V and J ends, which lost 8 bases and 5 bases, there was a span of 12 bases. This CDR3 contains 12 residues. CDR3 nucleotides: TGTGCCAGCGGTTCGGAGAATTATGGCTACACCTTC. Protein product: CASGSENYGYTF.

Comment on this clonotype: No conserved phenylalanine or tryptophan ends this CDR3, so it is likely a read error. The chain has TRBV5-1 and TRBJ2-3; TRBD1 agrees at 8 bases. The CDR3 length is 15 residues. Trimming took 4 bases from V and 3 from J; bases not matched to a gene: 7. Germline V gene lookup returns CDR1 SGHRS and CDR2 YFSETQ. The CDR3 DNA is TGCGCCAGCAGCATGGCGACAGGGGAAACAGATACGCAGTATTAT. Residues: CASSMATGETDTQYY.

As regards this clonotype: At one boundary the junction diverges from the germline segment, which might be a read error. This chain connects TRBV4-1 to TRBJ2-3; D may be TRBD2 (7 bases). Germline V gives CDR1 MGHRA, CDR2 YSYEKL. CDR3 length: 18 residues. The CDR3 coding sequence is TGCGCCAGCAGCCGAGGGGGTATGTGGGAGGGGAGCACAGATTCGCAGTATTTT. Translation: CASSRGGMWEGSTDSQYF.

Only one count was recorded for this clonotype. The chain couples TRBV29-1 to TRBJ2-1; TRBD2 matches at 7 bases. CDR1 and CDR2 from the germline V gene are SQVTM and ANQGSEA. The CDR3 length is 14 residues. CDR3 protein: CSGGLVGLSNEQFF. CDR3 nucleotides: TGCAGTGGCGGACTAGTGGGATTGTCAAATGAGCAGTTCTTC.